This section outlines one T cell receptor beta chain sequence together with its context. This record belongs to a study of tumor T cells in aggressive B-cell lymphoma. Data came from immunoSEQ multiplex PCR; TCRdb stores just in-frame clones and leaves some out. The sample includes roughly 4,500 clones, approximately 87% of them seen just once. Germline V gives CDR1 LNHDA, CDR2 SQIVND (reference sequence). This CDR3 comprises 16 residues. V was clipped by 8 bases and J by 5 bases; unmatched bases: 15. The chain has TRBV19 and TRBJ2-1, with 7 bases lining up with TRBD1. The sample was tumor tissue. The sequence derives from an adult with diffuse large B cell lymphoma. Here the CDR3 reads CASGKIGTVKNNEQFF. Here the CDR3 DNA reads TGTGCCAGTGGAAAAATCGGGACAGTCAAGAACAATGAGCAGTTCTTC.